Below are 25 T cell receptor beta chains sequenced from a single sample in a study of T cells after yellow fever vaccination. TCRdb reprocessed the 5' RACE reads with MiXCR, giving one entry per CDR3 protein. This sample has 240,000 or so distinct CDR3 sequences, with 6.9% found just once. Sequencing used CD4+ T cells sorted from PBMCs, obtained 15 days after the yellow fever booster vaccination. The receptor set was obtained from a man aged 30 to 39 who received the YFV17D yellow fever vaccine.

CDR3 amino acids: CASSDVLTHEQYF. The CDR3 DNA is TGCGCCAGCAGTGACGTATTGACCCACGAGCAGTACTTC. The chain has TRBV10-2 and TRBJ2-7; D gene unclear. CDR3 length: 13 residues. Per the germline V gene, CDR1 is WSHSY and CDR2 is SAAADI. Trimming removed 3 bases at V and 5 bases at J, with 11 bases between.

This clonotype was recorded a few times. The V and J genes are TRBV11-1 and TRBJ2-6; weak D call: TRBD1 (5 bases). The CDR3 loop spans 18 amino acids. Germline V gene sequence: CDR1 SGHAT, CDR2 FQDESV (reference sequence). V lost 1 base and J lost 0, with 13 bases in between. CDR3 in amino acids: CASSLVFRESSGANVLTF. In nucleotides, the CDR3 is TGTGCCAGCAGCTTAGTCTTCAGGGAAAGCTCTGGGGCCAACGTCCTGACTTTC. Combining the CDR3 with reference TRBV11-1 and TRBJ2-6 gives the whole variable domain EAEVAQSPRYKITEKSQAVAFWCDPISGHATLYWYRQILGQGPELLVQFQDESVVDDSQLPKDRFSAERLKGVDSTLKIQPAELGDSAMYLCASSLVFRESSGANVLTFGAGSRLTVL.

The sample holds a few counts of this clonotype. The V gene is TRBV20-1, the J gene TRBJ1-2, with D possibly being TRBD1 (5 bases). This CDR3 comprises 14 residues. Trimming removed 3 bases at V and 4 bases at J, with 15 bases between. Germline V lookup: CDR1 DFQATT, CDR2 SNEGSKA (reference sequence). CDR3 residues: CSARLSGQGYGYTF. CDR3 bases: TGCAGTGCTAGGTTAAGTGGACAAGGCTATGGCTACACCTTC.

This clonotype was observed many times. The chain is built from TRBV29-1 and TRBJ2-7, with 9 bases matching TRBD2. The CDR3 has 15 residues. CDR1 and CDR2 (germline): SQVTM, ANQGSEA. V lost 6 bases, J lost 0 bases, and 9 bases stayed unmatched. CDR3 loop: CSVIQAGGSSYEQYF. DNA of the CDR3: TGCAGCGTCATACAAGCGGGAGGTTCCTCCTACGAGCAGTACTTC.

This clonotype has a handful of counts. The J gene is TRBJ2-7, the V gene TRBV3-1; 9 bases agree with TRBD2. Germline V lookup: CDR1 LGHDT, CDR2 YNNKEL (reference sequence). V lost 4 bases to trimming and J lost 6 bases; unmatched junction nucleotides: 7. This CDR3 has 14 amino acids. The CDR3 DNA reads as TGTGCCAGCAGCCGCGGACTAGCGTCTGGCGAGCAGTACTTC. As protein: CASSRGLASGEQYF.

This clonotype was counted a few times. DNA for the CDR3: TGTGCCAGCAGCCAAGATATTGATCCAGCCATCTATGGCTACACCTTC. Encoded protein: CASSQDIDPAIYGYTF. V usage is TRBV3-1 and J usage is TRBJ1-2, with D unclear. Germline V gene sequence: CDR1 LGHDT, CDR2 YNNKEL (reference sequence). The CDR3 runs 16 residues. Deletions cut 0 bases from V and 4 bases from J, with 15 bases between.

This clonotype was observed a few times. CDR3 sequence: CSARVPGGTTNTGELFF. CDR3 DNA: TGCAGTGCTAGAGTTCCGGGGGGCACGACGAACACCGGGGAGCTGTTTTTT. The V and J genes are TRBV20-1 and TRBJ2-2; a weak D match, TRBD2 (7 bases). Germline V gives CDR1 DFQATT, CDR2 SNEGSKA (reference sequence). The germline V and J ends were trimmed by 1 base and 0 bases, with 15 bases remaining between them. This CDR3 spans 17 amino acids.

This sequence joins TRBV27 and TRBJ2-3; D gene ambiguous. The germline V and J ends were trimmed by 6 bases and 1 base, with 8 bases remaining between them. This CDR3 has 13 amino acids. CDR1 and CDR2 from the germline V gene are MNHEY and SMNVEV (reference sequence). CDR3 region: CASRDGRTDTQYF. CDR3 bases: TGTGCCAGCAGGGACGGCCGCACAGATACGCAGTATTTT.

Many counts were recorded for this clonotype. The chain employs TRBV7-2 and TRBJ2-7; the D call may be TRBD1 or TRBD2 (7 bases each). This CDR3 comprises 17 residues. Germline-derived CDR1 and CDR2 are SGHTA and FQGNSA. Trimming removed 7 bases from V and 0 bases from J, with 22 bases in between. CDR3 protein: CASKERAGQTFSYEQYF. CDR3 in DNA: TGTGCCAGCAAAGAAAGAGCGGGACAGACTTTCTCCTACGAGCAGTACTTC. Based on the CDR3 plus reference TRBV7-2 and TRBJ2-7, the full variable domain is GAGVSQSPSNKVTEKGKDVELRCDPISGHTALYWYRQSLGQGLEFLIYFQGNSAPDKSGLPSDRFSAERTGGSVSTLTIQRTQQEDSAVYLCASKERAGQTFSYEQYFGPGTRLTVT.

This clonotype appeared a few times. The rearrangement joins TRBV19 to TRBJ2-3; TRBD1 might be the D (6 bases). The germline gives CDR1 LNHDA, CDR2 SQIVND (reference sequence). Trimming removed 4 bases from V and 2 bases from J, with 13 bases in between. The CDR3 is 15 residues long. The DNA of the CDR3 is TGTGCCAGTAGTACAGGGGATTGGTCCACAGATACGCAGTATTTT. Translating gives CASSTGDWSTDTQYF.

The gene calls are TRBV5-1 and TRBJ2-7; 8 bases are a match to TRBD2. The V gene end was trimmed by 4 bases and the J gene end by 6 bases; junction bases not matched to a gene: 9. In germline, CDR1 is SGHRS, CDR2 YFSETQ. CDR3 length equals 14 residues. CDR3: CASSGGLEASEQYF. In nucleotides, the CDR3 is TGCGCCAGCAGCGGGGGACTAGAAGCGTCCGAGCAGTACTTC.

About this clonotype: A much larger clone differs from this one at a single base, so this may be a read error. The chain combines TRBV5-1 with TRBJ2-7, with D maybe TRBD2 (5 bases). Looked up from germline, CDR1 is SGHRS and CDR2 is YFSETQ. The V end lost 0 bases, the J end lost 5 bases, and 15 bases lay between the germline ends. This CDR3 contains 15 residues. The CDR3 here is CASSLEDWAVNEQYF. CDR3 DNA sequence: TGCGCCAGCAGCTTGGAGGACTGGGCTGTCAACGAGCAGTACTTC.

This clonotype turned up a few times. CDR3 sequence: CASSEVAVGNEQFF. CDR3 DNA sequence: TGTGCCAGCAGTGAAGTCGCGGTGGGCAATGAGCAGTTCTTC. This chain uses TRBV2 with TRBJ2-1; no reliable D call. V was trimmed by 1 base and J by 6 bases, leaving 10 bases between them. Germline V lookup: CDR1 SNHLY, CDR2 FYNNEI. This CDR3 has 14 amino acids.

This clonotype was seen many times. This sequence joins TRBV15 and TRBJ2-3; perhaps TRBD2 as D (6 bases). The CDR3 is 13 amino acids. V was pared by 7 bases and J by 2 bases, with 10 bases between. Germline V lookup: CDR1 LNHNV, CDR2 YYDKDF (reference sequence). CDR3 coding DNA: TGTGCCACCAAGGAGGGTATCACAGATACGCAGTATTTT. It codes for CATKEGITDTQYF.

This clonotype was counted a few times. The CDR3 nucleotides are TGTGCCAGCAGCCGTTTGAGCGGGAGTATCAATGAGCAGTTCTTC. Residues: CASSRLSGSINEQFF. The genes are TRBV7-8 and TRBJ2-1; 8 bases are a match to TRBD2. The CDR3 length is 15 residues. The ends lost 5 bases at V and 6 bases at J; junction bases unmatched: 9. Germline CDR1 and CDR2: SGHVS and FQNEAQ.

This clonotype was picked up a small number of times. The chain uses TRBV20-1 and TRBJ1-6, with TRBD1 as a possible D gene (5 bases). V gave up 5 bases and J gave up 9 bases, with 14 bases separating them. This CDR3 region has 13 residues. Germline V CDR1 and CDR2: DFQATT, SNEGSKA (reference sequence). The CDR3 bases are TGCAGTGCTGTTCGGTTGGGGGGTTCACCCCTCCACTTT. Translating it yields CSAVRLGGSPLHF.

V usage is TRBV12-3 or TRBV12-4 and J usage is TRBJ2-1, with TRBD2 matching 8 bases. The CDR3 spans 17 residues. V was pared by 3 bases and J by 3 bases, with 10 bases of the junction left unmatched. CDR3 sequence reads: CASSFSHSGADYNEQFF. CDR3 nucleotides: TGTGCCAGCAGTTTTTCCCATAGCGGGGCTGACTACAATGAGCAGTTCTTC.

This clonotype has more than one count but fewer than ten. The gene calls are TRBV6-5 and TRBJ1-6; D ambiguous. Trimming cost V 0 bases and J 1 base, with 13 bases left between them. The CDR3 consists of 18 residues. Germline V CDR1 and CDR2: MNHEY, SVGAGI. The chain's CDR3 is CASSYSMGVGSYNSPLHF. The CDR3 DNA reads TGTGCCAGCAGTTACTCAATGGGAGTTGGATCCTATAATTCACCCCTCCACTTT.

Regarding this clonotype: Its ends do not fully match the called genes, so a read error is possible. The chain carries TRBV7-2 and TRBJ2-7; 7 nucleotides agree with TRBD1. Per germline, CDR1 SGHTA and CDR2 FQGNSA. CDR3 length: 15 amino acids. The CDR3 sequence is CASSPDRSRTYELYF. The CDR3 DNA is TGTGCCAGCAGCCCGGACAGGAGTAGGACCTACGAGCTGTACTTC.

This clonotype was seen more than once but under ten times. The chain has TRBV20-1 and TRBJ1-1; 11 bases line up with TRBD1. Germline trimming cut 1 base from V and 4 bases from J; bases unmatched to any gene: 11. Germline values: CDR1 DFQATT, CDR2 SNEGSKA (reference sequence). The CDR3 is made up of 17 amino acids. The CDR3 DNA reads as TGCAGTGCTAGAGTTCAGGACAGGGGGCGAGGTAGCACTGAAGCTTTCTTT. It specifies CSARVQDRGRGSTEAFF.

This clonotype was counted between two and nine times. The chain carries TRBV9 and TRBJ2-5; 7 nucleotides agree with TRBD1. J lost 3 bases, V lost 4 bases, and 6 bases had no gene match. This CDR3 is 14 amino acids long. The germline gives CDR1 SGDLS, CDR2 YYNGEE. The CDR3 protein is CASSPRQGKETQYF. DNA for the CDR3: TGTGCCAGCAGCCCCCGACAGGGAAAAGAGACCCAGTACTTC.

The J gene is TRBJ2-1, the V gene TRBV20-1, with TRBD2 as a possible D gene (5 bases). V lost 5 bases and J 7 bases, leaving 6 bases between the germline ends. CDR1 and CDR2 (germline): DFQATT, SNEGSKA (reference sequence). The CDR3 covers 10 residues. The CDR3 loop is CSAWENEQFF. In DNA, the CDR3 is TGCAGTGCTTGGGAGAATGAGCAGTTCTTC.

The rearrangement joins TRBV6-2 or TRBV6-3 to TRBJ2-6, with no clear D. Germline V gene lookup returns CDR1 MNHEY and CDR2 SVGEGT. There are 16 residues in the CDR3. The V and J ends lost 4 bases and 0 bases respectively, with 10 bases between them. CDR3 loop: CASSLFGDSGANVLTF. The CDR3 coding sequence is TGTGCCAGCAGTTTGTTTGGAGACTCTGGGGCCAACGTCCTGACTTTC.

This clonotype occurred many times. The chain has TRBV15 and TRBJ2-2; TRBD1 might be the D (6 bases). Germline V CDR1 and CDR2: LNHNV, YYDKDF (reference sequence). The ends were cut back, 2 bases at V and 5 bases at J, with 6 bases in the middle. The CDR3 loop spans 13 amino acids. Written as DNA, the CDR3 is TGTGCCACCAGCAGAACAGGGACCGGGGAGCTGTTTTTT. This sequence encodes CATSRTGTGELFF.

This clonotype has ten or more counts. The genes are TRBV24-1 and TRBJ2-1, with TRBD2 matching over 8 bases. The CDR3 totals 14 residues. J lost 5 bases, V lost 5 bases, and 4 bases had no gene match. CDR1 and CDR2 (germline): KGHDR, SFDVKD. This CDR3 is CATSVSGSHNEQFF. The CDR3 nucleotides are TGTGCCACCAGTGTAAGCGGGAGCCACAATGAGCAGTTCTTC.